Listed here are 27 T cell receptor beta chains from one sample, sequenced in a study of blood T cell repertoires in COVID-19 (dated by TCRdb to the early 2020s). The library was produced with the immunoSEQ multiplex PCR assay. Held by TCRdb, this immuneACCESS table contains in-frame sequences only and omits some clones. Under half of the omission traces to an unresolved V gene where checked; the cause of the rest is unknown. For this sample the table gives tens of thousands of clones, of which 80% were detected only once. The biggest ten clones account for 15% to 20% of the sample. Sequenced: peripheral blood. These receptors were obtained from a woman of 80 years or more with acute or convalescent COVID-19.

The rearrangement links TRBV5-4 to TRBJ2-7; D is possibly TRBD2 (6 bases). Trimming took 7 bases from V and 2 from J, leaving 13 bases between them. The CDR3 is 13 amino acids. Germline values: CDR1 SGHNT, CDR2 YYREEE (reference sequence). CDR3 region: CASGRGPTYEQYF. As DNA, the CDR3 is TGTGCCAGCGGGCGGGGACCCACCTACGAGCAGTACTTC.

This chain connects TRBV30 to TRBJ1-4; perhaps TRBD1 as D (5 bases). CDR3 size: 17 residues. From germline, CDR1 is GTSNPN and CDR2 SVGIG (reference sequence). With 3 bases removed from V and 0 bases from J, the gap between germline ends came to 17 bases. Written as DNA, the CDR3 is TGTGCCTGGAGGGCCGGACAACTAATTTCAACTAATGAAAAACTGTTTTTT. It specifies CAWRAGQLISTNEKLFF. Full variable domain (rest looked up from reference TRBV30 and TRBJ1-4): SQTIHQWPATLVQPVGSPLSLECTVEGTSNPNLYWYRQAAGRGLQLLFYSVGIGQISSEVPQNLSASRPQDRQFILSSKKLLLSDSGFYLCAWRAGQLISTNEKLFFGSGTQLSVL.

The V and J genes are TRBV14 and TRBJ2-7; 15 nucleotides line up with TRBD2. The junction had 1 base not matched to a gene; V was cut back by 8 bases and J by 2 bases. CDR3 length: 14 residues. CDR1 and CDR2 from the germline V gene are SGHDN and FVKESK. The CDR3 DNA is TGTGCCAGCCGGACTAGCGGGAGGGCCTACGAGCAGTACTTC. Residues: CASRTSGRAYEQYF.

V gene TRBV12-3 or TRBV12-4 combines with J gene TRBJ1-1; no definite D call. Trimming shortened V by 8 bases and J by 1 base, and 8 bases separated the two germline ends. The length of the CDR3 is 12 residues. In nucleotides, the CDR3 is TGTGCCAGCTCTCTGGCGAACACTGAAGCTTTCTTT. This gives the protein CASSLANTEAFF.

The chain has TRBV7-9 and TRBJ1-1; the D is unclear. The CDR3 covers 14 residues. Between the trimmed V and J ends, which lost 5 bases and 0 bases, there was a span of 10 bases. Germline V CDR1 and CDR2: SEHNR, FQNEAQ (reference sequence). CDR3: CASSSNVMNTEAFF. The CDR3 nucleotides read TGTGCCAGCAGCAGCAACGTAATGAACACTGAAGCTTTCTTT. The full variable domain, its missing parts supplied by reference TRBV7-9 and TRBJ1-1, is DTGVSQNPRHKITKRGQNVTFRCDPISEHNRLYWYRQTLGQGPEFLTYFQNEAQLEKSRLLSDRFSAERPKGSFSTLEIQRTEQGDSAMYLCASSSNVMNTEAFFGQGTRLTVV.

The V call is TRBV5-5, the J call TRBJ2-7; 8 bases line up with TRBD1. V lost 6 bases and J lost 6; bases outside the gene matches: 11. This CDR3 region has 14 residues. Germline V gene data show CDR1 as SGHKS and CDR2 as YYEKEE (reference sequence). CDR3 sequence (DNA): TGTGCCAGCACCCCGGGACAGGATCCCACCGAGCAGTACTTC. This codes for CASTPGQDPTEQYF.

The rearrangement links TRBV6-6 to TRBJ2-7, with TRBD1 as a possible D gene (6 bases). From germline, CDR1 is MNHNY and CDR2 SVGAGI (reference sequence). The CDR3 is 14 residues long. Trimming stripped 2 bases from V and 3 bases from J, with 11 bases between. CDR3 DNA sequence: TGTGCCAGCAGTTACGATGGACAGCACTACGAGCAGTACTTC. It encodes CASSYDGQHYEQYF.

This clone appeared a few times. V gene TRBV2 combines with J gene TRBJ1-5; a weak D match, TRBD1 (5 bases). Germline loops: CDR1 SNHLY, CDR2 FYNNEI. The CDR3 spans 15 residues. V was cut by 0 bases and J by 11 bases, with 17 bases left in between. The CDR3 protein is CASSEALLGEKSQHF. In DNA, the CDR3 is TGTGCCAGCAGTGAAGCTCTCCTAGGGGAAAAGTCCCAGCATTTT. The complete variable domain, with remaining parts taken from reference TRBV2 and TRBJ1-5, reads EPEVTQTPSHQVTQMGQEVILRCVPISNHLYFYWYRQILGQKVEFLVSFYNNEISEKSEIFDDQFSVERPDGSNFTLKIRSTKLEDSAMYFCASSEALLGEKSQHFGDGTRLSIL.

This clone has only a few counts. V usage is TRBV30 and J usage is TRBJ1-6; D not resolved. Trimming left V 2 bases short and J 0 bases short, with 5 bases between. This CDR3 contains 14 residues. Per the germline V gene, CDR1 is GTSNPN and CDR2 is SVGIG (reference sequence). The CDR3 loop is CAWSLSSYNSPLHF. DNA for the CDR3: TGTGCCTGGAGTCTGAGCTCCTATAATTCACCCCTCCACTTT.

The chain has TRBV2 and TRBJ1-2; 7 nucleotides match TRBD1. V lost 5 bases to trimming and J lost 0 bases; unmatched junction nucleotides: 6. The CDR3 is made up of 15 amino acids. The germline gives CDR1 SNHLY, CDR2 FYNNEI. The CDR3 region has the DNA TGTGCCAGCAGTCTCGGGACAGTAACTAACTATGGCTACACCTTC. This codes for CASSLGTVTNYGYTF.

The genes are TRBV7-2 and TRBJ1-1; TRBD1 is a possible D gene (5 bases). Per germline, CDR1 SGHTA and CDR2 FQGNSA. The CDR3 is made up of 16 amino acids. The ends were cut back, 3 bases at V and 2 bases at J, with 16 bases in the middle. This CDR3 reads CASSLGRGRANTEAFF. The CDR3 nucleotides are TGTGCCAGCAGCTTGGGAAGGGGCAGGGCCAACACTGAAGCTTTCTTT.

The chain links TRBV5-1 to TRBJ2-2; D may be TRBD1 (6 bases). This CDR3 contains 15 residues. Deletions cut 0 bases from V and 3 bases from J, with 9 bases between. Germline CDR1 is SGHRS and CDR2 is YFSETQ. CDR3 sequence (DNA): TGCGCCAGCAGCTTGGACGGACAGCACACCGGGGAGCTGTTTTTT. Translated: CASSLDGQHTGELFF.

The chain recombines TRBV11-3 with TRBJ2-1, with 8 bases aligning to TRBD2. The CDR3 sequence is 15 residues long. CDR1 is SGHNT, CDR2 YENEEA, per germline. V lost 5 bases to trimming and J lost 6 bases; unmatched junction nucleotides: 9. CDR3 sequence: CASSRSGTRPNEQFF. Here the CDR3 DNA reads TGTGCCAGCAGCCGATCCGGGACTAGGCCCAATGAGCAGTTCTTC.

The rearrangement uses TRBV7-8 and TRBJ2-1; 10 bases match TRBD2. The CDR3 spans 14 residues. The V gene end was trimmed by 5 bases and the J gene end by 14 bases; junction bases not matched to a gene: 12. The V gene's germline CDR1 is SGHVS and CDR2 FQNEAQ. DNA for the CDR3: TGTGCCAGCAGCCACCTAGGACTAGCGGCGGGGGAGTTCTTC. Its translation is CASSHLGLAAGEFF.

This clone was counted a few times. The V gene is TRBV5-6, the J gene TRBJ2-3; possible D gene TRBD2, 5 bases. From germline, CDR1 is SGHDT and CDR2 YYEEEE. The CDR3 extends over 14 amino acids. Deletions cut 2 bases from V and 3 bases from J, with 10 bases between. The CDR3 DNA reads as TGTGCCAGCAGCTTCCTAGCAGGTACAGATACGCAGTATTTT. This sequence encodes CASSFLAGTDTQYF.

The genes are TRBV11-2 and TRBJ1-2; D unclear. V lost 6 bases and J lost 4, with 9 bases in between. Germline CDR1 reads SGHAT; CDR2 reads FQNNGV. This CDR3 has 12 amino acids. CDR3 amino acids: CASRVESYGYTF. The DNA of the CDR3 is TGTGCCAGCAGGGTTGAGAGCTATGGCTACACCTTC.

V and J are TRBV11-3 and TRBJ2-1; 11 bases agree with TRBD2. The germline V gene encodes CDR1 SGHNT and CDR2 YENEEA. The CDR3 runs to 17 residues. J gave up 4 bases and V 1 base, and 6 bases lay outside the gene matches. The CDR3 reads CASSLGGLAGGYNEQFF. The CDR3 region has the DNA TGTGCCAGCAGCTTAGGAGGTCTAGCGGGGGGTTACAATGAGCAGTTCTTC.

This clone was seen just once. The rearrangement links TRBV2 to TRBJ2-3, with TRBD2 matching 10 bases. This CDR3 contains 14 residues. Per germline, CDR1 SNHLY and CDR2 FYNNEI. J gave up 6 bases and V 6 bases, and 6 bases lay outside the gene matches. DNA of the CDR3: TGTGCCAGCAGAGATAGCGGGGGGCCCGATACGCAGTATTTT. The encoded protein is CASRDSGGPDTQYF.

This clone was observed at least ten times. J is TRBJ2-7 and V is TRBV19; no firm D call. The CDR3 extends over 14 amino acids. V shed 1 base and J shed 0 bases, with 7 bases lying between them. Germline V gene sequence: CDR1 LNHDA, CDR2 SQIVND (reference sequence). Written as DNA, the CDR3 is TGTGCCAGTAGTATAGCAAGCAACTCCTACGAGCAGTACTTC. Residues: CASSIASNSYEQYF.

The chain employs TRBV11-1 and TRBJ2-5; 8 bases line up with TRBD1. Germline CDR1 SGHAT, CDR2 FQDESV (reference sequence). Losses at the gene ends were 5 bases for V and 4 bases for J; bases not matched to a gene: 3. The CDR3 spans 13 residues. CDR3: CASSPGQGETQYF. For the CDR3, the DNA is TGTGCCAGCAGCCCAGGACAGGGAGAGACCCAGTACTTC.

The rearrangement links TRBV19 to TRBJ1-3, with 7 bases identical to TRBD1. The germline gives CDR1 LNHDA, CDR2 SQIVND (reference sequence). Trimming at V came to 5 bases and at J to 0 bases, leaving 4 bases not matched to a gene. The CDR3 is 15 amino acids. In DNA, the CDR3 is TGTGCCAGTAGTGAGGGGGACAGCTCTGGAAACACCATATATTTT. This translates into CASSEGDSSGNTIYF.

This clone was counted a few times. J is TRBJ2-7 and V is TRBV3-1 (or the pseudogene TRBV3-2); D is perhaps TRBD1 (5 bases). The CDR3 is made up of 14 amino acids. Between the trimmed V and J ends, which lost 0 bases and 3 bases, there was a span of 9 bases. CDR1 is LGHDT and CDR2 is YNNKEL in the germline V gene (reference sequence). The CDR3: CASSQDGHNYEQYF. CDR3 sequence (DNA): TGTGCCAGCAGCCAAGATGGACACAACTACGAGCAGTACTTC.

This chain joins TRBV30 and TRBJ2-7, with TRBD1 identical over 7 bases. Losses at the gene ends were 2 bases for V and 5 bases for J; bases not matched to a gene: 3. The germline V gene has CDR1 GTSNPN and CDR2 SVGIG (reference sequence). CDR3 length equals 12 residues. The CDR3 loop is CAWSLTGDEQYF. CDR3 sequence (DNA): TGTGCCTGGAGTCTTACAGGGGACGAGCAGTACTTC.

This chain joins TRBV15 and TRBJ1-1; no reliable D call. V was cut by 0 bases and J by 3 bases, with 5 bases left in between. CDR3 length: 13 amino acids. Germline V CDR1 and CDR2: LNHNV, YYDKDF (reference sequence). The DNA for the CDR3 is TGTGCCACCAGCAGAGAGACTCACACTGAAGCTTTCTTT. Translating it yields CATSRETHTEAFF.

This clone was found many times. The genes are TRBV10-1 and TRBJ2-2, with 9 positions matching TRBD1. Germline CDR1 is WNHNN and CDR2 is SYGVQD (reference sequence). Unmatched junction bases numbered 8, after V lost 8 bases and J lost 7 bases. This CDR3 spans 14 amino acids. The CDR3 region has the DNA TGCGCCAGCGCAACAGGGGGCGCCGACGGGGAGCTGTTTTTT. This translates into CASATGGADGELFF.

The chain has TRBV5-4 and TRBJ2-7, with TRBD2 matching over 7 bases. V lost 5 bases to trimming and J lost 7 bases; unmatched junction nucleotides: 9. Germline-derived CDR1 and CDR2 are SGHNT and YYREEE (reference sequence). The CDR3 runs 13 residues. CDR3 loop: CASRAGLGSEQYF. The CDR3 DNA is TGTGCCAGCAGAGCGGGGCTGGGGAGTGAGCAGTACTTC.

V is TRBV7-6 and J is TRBJ2-7, with a possible D match to TRBD1 (6 bases). Trimming removed 1 base at V and 2 bases at J, with 12 bases between. There are 15 residues in the CDR3. CDR1 and CDR2 from the germline V gene are SGHVS and FNYEAQ. CDR3 loop: CASSLGDILTYEQYF. CDR3 bases: TGTGCCAGCAGCTTAGGGGACATTTTGACCTACGAGCAGTACTTC. The variable domain in full, with the rest retrieved from reference TRBV7-6 and TRBJ2-7, is GAGVSQSPRYKVTKRGQDVALRCDPISGHVSLYWYRQALGQGPEFLTYFNYEAQQDKSGLPNDRFSAERPEGSISTLTIQRTEQRDSAMYRCASSLGDILTYEQYFGPGTRLTVT.